This T cell receptor beta chain was identified during a study of T-cell reconstitution after alpha-beta-depleted transplantation in children listed by TCRdb under 2016. A note on the overall study: T-cell immune reconstitution after TCRalphabeta/CD19-depleted allogeneic hematopoietic cell transplantation in children was quantitatively tracked in the study by means of TCR repertoire profiling. Study-wide findings and limitations: Apparently early alphabetaT-cell count recovery about two months after transplant reportedly relied on only several hundred rapidly expanded clones derived from non-depleted graft cells. In some patients, the high TCRbeta diversity seen at day 60 was put down to recipient T cells and intrathymic progenitors that had survived conditioning. Over the following months the frequencies of hyperexpanded clones went down, and after one year T-cell counts and TCRbeta diversity were mostly credited to newly produced T cells.

This clonotype was detected many times. The specificity of this receptor is unknown. Nothing much larger sits one base from this clone, and base qualities are not available. The treatment or condition label here, explained by the study, means: allogeneic hematopoietic cell transplantation with graft depleted of TCRalphabeta T cells and CD19 B cells. Transplant recipients were children who received TCRalphabeta/CD19-depleted allogeneic hematopoietic cell grafts. Receptor amplification or capture employed PCR. The sequencer was an Illumina HiSeq 2500. TCR library preparation used molecular barcoding, with unique molecular identifiers applied to normalize quantification of the TCRbeta repertoire. TCRdb reanalyzed the raw reads on its own, using fastp at Q25 for trimming and MiXCR for clone calling, and kept in-frame beta chains. Rows are unified per CDR3 protein, each entry keeping the most common DNA and genes. Counted in this sample were several thousand distinct CDR3 sequences; approximately 8.2% of them appeared once. The ten top clones hold around 42% of the sample.

Counted from cysteine to phenylalanine, this CDR3 has 18 amino acids. Only the CDR3 DNA is retained, 54 bases long and in frame from the first base. Sequences MDHEN (CDR1) and SYDVKM (CDR2) are obtained from the germline V gene. V is pruned by 4 bases and J by 4 bases, leaving 10 bases of the junction without a gene match. The sequences come from PBMCs, mostly from graft donor cells, collected 180 days after TCRalphabeta/CD19-depleted stem cell transplant. The rearrangement joined TRBV28 to TRBJ2-2; 12 middle bases align to TRBD2. The sequence was obtained from a male patient aged 2-10 years who had a stem cell transplant for acute lymphoblastic leukemia, so the T cells may come from the graft donor. Read as DNA, the sequence is TGTGCCAGCAGTTGGACTAGCGGGAACTCTGTCGGCACCGGGGAGCTGTTTTTT. Its protein reads: CASSWTSGNSVGTGELFF.